The rows below give T cell receptor beta chains drawn from one sample of a study of blood T cell repertoires in COVID-19. This table comes from immunoSEQ multiplex PCR, and its TCRdb copy is limited to in-frame clones, with some not included. The sample carries more than 150,000 clones, nearly 85% recorded once. The specimen was peripheral blood. The receptors derive from a woman under 40 with acute or convalescent COVID-19. Each CDR3 is given with its conserved first and last residue. The order of the fields is D gene, J gene, V gene, clone size, CDR3 DNA, CDR3 protein. The D gene is left open where the match is weak. Clone size is stated in some rows and not others, as once, few, many or a class when expanded.

d_gene: -
j_gene: TRBJ1-1
v_gene: TRBV7-2
abundance: few
CDR3nt: TGTGCCAGCAGCTCCCTCCGGAACACTGAAGCTTTCTTT
CDR3aa: CASSSLRNTEAFF

d_gene: -
j_gene: TRBJ1-1
v_gene: TRBV15
abundance: -
CDR3nt: TGTGCCACCAGCAGACAGGATCGTCGTTCTGAAGCTTTCTTT
CDR3aa: CATSRQDRRSEAFF

d_gene: TRBD1
j_gene: TRBJ1-3
v_gene: TRBV7-2
abundance: few
CDR3nt: TGTGCCAGCAGCTTAAGGCGGGGGACAGGGAGTGGAAACACCATATATTTT
CDR3aa: CASSLRRGTGSGNTIYF

d_gene: TRBD1
j_gene: TRBJ1-4
v_gene: TRBV29-1
abundance: once
CDR3nt: TGCAGCGTTGGGGGACAGAATGAAAAACTGTTTTTT
CDR3aa: CSVGGQNEKLFF

d_gene: TRBD1
j_gene: TRBJ1-2
v_gene: TRBV5-1
abundance: -
CDR3nt: TGCGCCAGCAGCTTACAGGGGTCGGGCTACACCTTC
CDR3aa: CASSLQGSGYTF

d_gene: TRBD1
j_gene: TRBJ1-1
v_gene: TRBV29-1
abundance: -
CDR3nt: TGCAGCATGACGGGACAGGGGAACACTGAAGCTTTCTTT
CDR3aa: CSMTGQGNTEAFF

d_gene: TRBD1
j_gene: TRBJ1-2
v_gene: TRBV4-3
abundance: -
CDR3nt: TGCGCCAGCAGCCGTACAGGGGAGCGGGGCTACACCTTC
CDR3aa: CASSRTGERGYTF

d_gene: -
j_gene: TRBJ2-5
v_gene: TRBV21-1
abundance: -
CDR3nt: TGTGCCAGCAGCAAGCCCTTTACGTGGGCGGAGACCCAGTACTTC
CDR3aa: CASSKPFTWAETQYF

d_gene: -
j_gene: TRBJ1-6
v_gene: TRBV19
abundance: -
CDR3nt: TGTGCCAGTATCCGAGACAGCCATAGCTCCTATAATTCACCCCTCCACTTT
CDR3aa: CASIRDSHSSYNSPLHF

d_gene: -
j_gene: TRBJ1-5
v_gene: TRBV7-9
abundance: -
CDR3nt: TGTGCCAGCAGCCCGGCCTCAGGGTTGGGTCAGCCCCAGCATTTT
CDR3aa: CASSPASGLGQPQHF

d_gene: -
j_gene: TRBJ1-4
v_gene: TRBV21-1
abundance: -
CDR3nt: TGTGCCAGCAGCAAATTTGTCTGGAGGGGTGAGGGCGCTAATGAAAAACTGTTTTTT
CDR3aa: CASSKFVWRGEGANEKLFF

d_gene: -
j_gene: TRBJ1-2
v_gene: TRBV5-4
abundance: -
CDR3nt: TGTGCCAGCAGCTTTCAGGGAACCTATGGCTACACCTTC
CDR3aa: CASSFQGTYGYTF

d_gene: -
j_gene: TRBJ2-7
v_gene: TRBV28
abundance: -
CDR3nt: TGTGCCAGCAGTTTGATAACGGTCTACGAGCAGTACTTC
CDR3aa: CASSLITVYEQYF

d_gene: TRBD1
j_gene: TRBJ2-3
v_gene: TRBV7-8
abundance: -
CDR3nt: TGTGCCAGCAGCTCTCAGGGGGCACTGGCAGATACGCAGTATTTT
CDR3aa: CASSSQGALADTQYF

d_gene: -
j_gene: TRBJ1-4
v_gene: TRBV28
abundance: once
CDR3nt: TGTGCCAGCAGTTTGGAGGAAAAACTGTTTTTT
CDR3aa: CASSLEEKLFF

d_gene: TRBD1
j_gene: TRBJ1-1
v_gene: TRBV6-2/TRBV6-3
abundance: -
CDR3nt: TGTGCCAGCAGTACCAATTCAGGGGGCACTATGAACACTGAAGCTTTCTTT
CDR3aa: CASSTNSGGTMNTEAFF